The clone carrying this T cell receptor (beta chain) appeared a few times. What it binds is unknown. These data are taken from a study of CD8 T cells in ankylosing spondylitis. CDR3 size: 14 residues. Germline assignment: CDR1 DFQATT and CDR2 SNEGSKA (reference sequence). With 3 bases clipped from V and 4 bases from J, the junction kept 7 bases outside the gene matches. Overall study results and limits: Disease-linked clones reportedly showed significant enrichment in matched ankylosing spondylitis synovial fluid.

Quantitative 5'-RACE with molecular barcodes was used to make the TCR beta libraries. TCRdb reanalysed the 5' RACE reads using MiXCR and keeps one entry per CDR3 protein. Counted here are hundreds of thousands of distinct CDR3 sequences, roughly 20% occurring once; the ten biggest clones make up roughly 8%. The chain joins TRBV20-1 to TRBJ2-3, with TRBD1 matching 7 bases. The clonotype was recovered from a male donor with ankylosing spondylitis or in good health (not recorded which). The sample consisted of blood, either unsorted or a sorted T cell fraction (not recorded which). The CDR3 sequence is CSASPTGLADTQYF. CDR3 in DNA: TGCAGTGCTAGCCCGACAGGGCTGGCAGATACGCAGTATTTT.